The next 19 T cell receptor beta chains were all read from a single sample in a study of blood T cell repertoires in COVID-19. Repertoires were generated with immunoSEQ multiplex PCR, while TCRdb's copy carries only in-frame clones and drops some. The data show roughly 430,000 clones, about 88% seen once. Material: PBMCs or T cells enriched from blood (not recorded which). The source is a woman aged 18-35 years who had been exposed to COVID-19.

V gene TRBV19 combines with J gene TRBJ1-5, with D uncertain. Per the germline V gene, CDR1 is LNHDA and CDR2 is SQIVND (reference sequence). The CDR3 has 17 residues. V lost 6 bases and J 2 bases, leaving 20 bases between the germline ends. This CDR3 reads CASSTNPVNFGNQPQHF. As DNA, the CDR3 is TGTGCCAGTAGCACGAACCCGGTGAACTTTGGCAATCAGCCCCAGCATTTT.

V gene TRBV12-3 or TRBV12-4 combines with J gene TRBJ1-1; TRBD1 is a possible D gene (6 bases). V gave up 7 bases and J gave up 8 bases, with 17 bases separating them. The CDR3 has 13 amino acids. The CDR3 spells CASTRQERLEAFF. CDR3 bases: TGTGCCAGCACCCGACAGGAACGACTGGAAGCTTTCTTT.

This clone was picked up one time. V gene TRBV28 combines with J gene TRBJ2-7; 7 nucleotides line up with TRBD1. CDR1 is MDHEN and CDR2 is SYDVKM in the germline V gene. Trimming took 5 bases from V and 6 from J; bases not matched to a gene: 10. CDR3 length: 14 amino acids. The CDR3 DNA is TGTGCCAGCAGTACCCTGACAGGGTTCAGCGAGCAGTACTTC. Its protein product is CASSTLTGFSEQYF.

CDR3 residues: CASSQEPSGLRQETQYF. As DNA, the CDR3 is TGCGCCAGCAGCCAAGAGCCTAGCGGGCTAAGACAAGAGACCCAGTACTTC. This chain connects TRBV4-1 to TRBJ2-5; TRBD2 aligns across 8 bases. This CDR3 has 17 amino acids. V dropped 0 bases and J dropped 2; count of bases not matched to a gene: 8. Per the germline V gene, CDR1 is MGHRA and CDR2 is YSYEKL.

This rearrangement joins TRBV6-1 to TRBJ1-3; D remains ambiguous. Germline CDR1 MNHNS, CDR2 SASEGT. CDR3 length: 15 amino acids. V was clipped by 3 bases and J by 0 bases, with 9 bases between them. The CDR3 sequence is CASSDLGSSGNTIYF. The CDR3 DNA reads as TGTGCCAGCAGTGATTTGGGGAGCTCTGGAAACACCATATATTTT.

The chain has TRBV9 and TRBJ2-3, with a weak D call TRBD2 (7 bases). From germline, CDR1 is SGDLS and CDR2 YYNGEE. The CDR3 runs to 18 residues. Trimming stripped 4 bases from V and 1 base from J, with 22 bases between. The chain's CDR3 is CASSPRRDGRGRTDTQYF. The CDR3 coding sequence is TGTGCCAGCAGCCCTCGACGGGACGGGCGGGGGCGCACAGATACGCAGTATTTT.

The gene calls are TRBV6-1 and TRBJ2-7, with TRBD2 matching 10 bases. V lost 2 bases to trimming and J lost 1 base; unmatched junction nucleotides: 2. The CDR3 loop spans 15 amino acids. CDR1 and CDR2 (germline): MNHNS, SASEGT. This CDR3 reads CASSEWTSGSYEQYF. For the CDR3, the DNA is TGTGCCAGCAGTGAATGGACTAGCGGTTCCTACGAGCAGTACTTC.

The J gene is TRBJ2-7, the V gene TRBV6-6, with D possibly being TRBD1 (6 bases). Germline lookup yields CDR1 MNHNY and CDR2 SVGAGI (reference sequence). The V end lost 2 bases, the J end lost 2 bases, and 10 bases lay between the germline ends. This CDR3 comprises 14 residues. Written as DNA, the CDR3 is TGTGCCAGCAGTTACGCAGGGGAGCCCTACGAGCAGTACTTC. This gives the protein CASSYAGEPYEQYF.

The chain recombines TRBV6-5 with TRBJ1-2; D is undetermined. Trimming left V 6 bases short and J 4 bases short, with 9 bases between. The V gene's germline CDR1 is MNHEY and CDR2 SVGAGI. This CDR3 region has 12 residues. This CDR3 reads CASSSEFYGYTF. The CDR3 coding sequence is TGTGCCAGCAGCTCCGAGTTCTATGGCTACACCTTC.

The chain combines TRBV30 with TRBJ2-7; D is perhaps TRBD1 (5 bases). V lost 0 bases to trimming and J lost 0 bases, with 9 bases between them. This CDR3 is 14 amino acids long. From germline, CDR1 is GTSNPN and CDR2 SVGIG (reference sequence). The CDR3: CAWSVWTFSYEQYF. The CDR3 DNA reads TGTGCCTGGAGTGTGTGGACATTCTCCTACGAGCAGTACTTC.

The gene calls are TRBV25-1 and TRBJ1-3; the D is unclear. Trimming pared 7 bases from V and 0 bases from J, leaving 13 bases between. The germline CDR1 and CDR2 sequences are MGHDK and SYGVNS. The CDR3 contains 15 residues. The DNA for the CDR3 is TGTGCCAGCACGTTTAGTGGGAGCTCTGGAAACACCATATATTTT. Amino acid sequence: CASTFSGSSGNTIYF.

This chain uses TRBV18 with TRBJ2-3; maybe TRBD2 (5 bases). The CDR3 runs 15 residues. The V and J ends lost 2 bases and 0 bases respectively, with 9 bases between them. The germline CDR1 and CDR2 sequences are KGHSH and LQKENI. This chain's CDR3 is CASSPYGGSTDTQYF. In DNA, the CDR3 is TGTGCCAGCTCACCATACGGCGGGAGCACAGATACGCAGTATTTT.

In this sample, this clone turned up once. CDR3 in amino acids: CATRQGAGQPQHF. In nucleotides, the CDR3 is TGTGCCACCCGACAGGGGGCAGGTCAGCCCCAGCATTTT. The chain recombines TRBV28 with TRBJ1-5; TRBD1 matches 10 bases. V lost 10 bases to trimming and J lost 6 bases; unmatched junction nucleotides: 6. Germline V lookup: CDR1 MDHEN, CDR2 SYDVKM. This CDR3 spans 13 amino acids. Full variable domain (outside the CDR3, taken from reference TRBV28 and TRBJ1-5): DVKVTQSSRYLVKRTGEKVFLECVQDMDHENMFWYRQDPGLGLRLIYFSYDVKMKEKGDIPEGYSVSREKKERFSLILESASTNQTSMYLCATRQGAGQPQHFGDGTRLSIL.

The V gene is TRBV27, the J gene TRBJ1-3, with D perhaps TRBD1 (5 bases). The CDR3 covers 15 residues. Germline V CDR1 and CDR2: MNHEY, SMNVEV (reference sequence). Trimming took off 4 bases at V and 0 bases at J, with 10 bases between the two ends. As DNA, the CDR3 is TGTGCCAGCAGTTCGACAGCTAGCTCTGGAAACACCATATATTTT. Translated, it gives CASSSTASSGNTIYF.

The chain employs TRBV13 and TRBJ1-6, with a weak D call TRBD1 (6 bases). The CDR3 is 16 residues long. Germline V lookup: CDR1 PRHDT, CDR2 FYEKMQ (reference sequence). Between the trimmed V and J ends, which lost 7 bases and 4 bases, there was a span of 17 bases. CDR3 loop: CASTYTGTYYNSPLHF. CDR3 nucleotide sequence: TGTGCCAGCACCTATACAGGGACGTATTATAATTCACCCCTCCACTTT.

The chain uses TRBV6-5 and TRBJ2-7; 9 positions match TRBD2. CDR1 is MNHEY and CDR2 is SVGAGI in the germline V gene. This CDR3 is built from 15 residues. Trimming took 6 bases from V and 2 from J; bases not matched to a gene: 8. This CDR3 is CASSFSGSPTYEQYF. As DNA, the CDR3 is TGTGCCAGCAGCTTTAGCGGGAGTCCAACCTACGAGCAGTACTTC.

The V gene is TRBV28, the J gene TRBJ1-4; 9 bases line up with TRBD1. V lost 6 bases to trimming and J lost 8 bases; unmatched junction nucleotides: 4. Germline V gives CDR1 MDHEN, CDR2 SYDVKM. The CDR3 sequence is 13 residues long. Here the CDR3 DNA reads TGTGCCAGCAGGGGACAGGGACAAGAAAAACTGTTTTTT. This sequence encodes CASRGQGQEKLFF. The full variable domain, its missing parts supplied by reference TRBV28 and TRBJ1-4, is DVKVTQSSRYLVKRTGEKVFLECVQDMDHENMFWYRQDPGLGLRLIYFSYDVKMKEKGDIPEGYSVSREKKERFSLILESASTNQTSMYLCASRGQGQEKLFFGSGTQLSVL.

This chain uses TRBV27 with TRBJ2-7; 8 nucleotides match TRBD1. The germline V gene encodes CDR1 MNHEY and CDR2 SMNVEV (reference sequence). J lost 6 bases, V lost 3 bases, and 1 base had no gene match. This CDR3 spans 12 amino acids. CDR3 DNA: TGTGCCAGCAGTTTCCAGGGGGCCGAGCAGTACTTC. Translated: CASSFQGAEQYF.

The CDR3 DNA reads as TGTGCCAGCTCACCAGCCGGGACAGGGGGCACAGATACGCAGTATTTT. Its translation is CASSPAGTGGTDTQYF. The chain is built from TRBV18 and TRBJ2-3, with TRBD1 matching 10 bases. With 2 bases clipped from V and 1 base from J, the junction kept 3 bases outside the gene matches. This CDR3 has 16 amino acids. Per the germline V gene, CDR1 is KGHSH and CDR2 is LQKENI.